This T cell receptor (beta chain) was sequenced for a study of blood T cell repertoires in COVID-19. Study details: The United States, Italy and Spain provided the acute and convalescent COVID-19 samples. PBMCs, B-cell-depleted T cells, or T cells provided the cDNA or gDNA that made up the material.

As processed by the authors: Estimates of nucleated cell counts were drawn from the amplification of reference gene primers. Sequenced by immunoSEQ multiplex PCR; TCRdb stores in-frame clones only, minus some. The DNA gave D and trimming, while V, J and clone size come from that table. Of under 55,000 clones listed, roughly nine tenths are singletons. Per germline, CDR1 SNHLY and CDR2 FYNNEI. The CDR3 has 11 residues. Trimming left V 8 bases short and J 4 bases short, with 6 bases between. The material sequenced was peripheral blood. The sequence came from a human donor in a cohort sampled during active COVID-19. The chain carries TRBV2 and TRBJ2-1, with a weak D call TRBD1 (5 bases). CDR3 sequence: CASRQYNEQFF. The CDR3 region has the DNA TGTGCCAGCCGACAGTACAATGAGCAGTTCTTC.